A single sample gave rise to the 8 T cell receptor beta chains below, sequenced in a study of cytomegalovirus exposure and HLA in healthy donors. PCR employed 60 Vbeta and 13 Jbeta primers. The protocol was immunoSEQ multiplex PCR, while the TCRdb copy is restricted to in-frame clones and leaves out a portion. The table includes around 110,000 clones, 70% to 75% detected once. The source material was PBMCs. These receptors were obtained from a female donor in good health and CMV-seronegative.

The V and J genes are TRBV27 and TRBJ2-7; TRBD1 agrees at 9 bases. V shed 6 bases and J 4 bases; nucleotides not matched to a gene: 7. CDR3 length: 14 amino acids. CDR1 is MNHEY, CDR2 SMNVEV, per germline (reference sequence). CDR3 bases: TGTGCCAGCAGCCCATTCGGGACAGGGTACGAGCAGTACTTC. Residues: CASSPFGTGYEQYF.

This chain joins TRBV30 and TRBJ1-3; tentative D call: TRBD1 (6 bases). Germline V lookup: CDR1 GTSNPN, CDR2 SVGIG (reference sequence). This CDR3 is built from 13 residues. The germline V and J ends were trimmed by 6 bases and 6 bases, with 15 bases remaining between them. The DNA for the CDR3 is TGTGCCTGCACCGGGACAACGCTAAACACCATATATTTT. Its protein is CACTGTTLNTIYF. Full variable domain (missing parts from reference TRBV30 and TRBJ1-3): SQTIHQWPATLVQPVGSPLSLECTVEGTSNPNLYWYRQAAGRGLQLLFYSVGIGQISSEVPQNLSASRPQDRQFILSSKKLLLSDSGFYLCACTGTTLNTIYFGEGSWLTVV.

The genes are TRBV19 and TRBJ2-7; a possible D gene is TRBD2 (5 bases). CDR1 and CDR2 (germline): LNHDA, SQIVND (reference sequence). CDR3 length: 14 residues. V was clipped by 5 bases and J by 0 bases, with 11 bases between them. This CDR3 reads CASSGGQYSYEQYF. The CDR3 DNA reads TGTGCCAGTAGTGGCGGGCAGTACTCCTACGAGCAGTACTTC.

The chain employs TRBV7-2 and TRBJ2-7, with TRBD2 identical over 11 bases. Unmatched junction bases numbered 5, after V lost 2 bases and J lost 5 bases. This CDR3 has 15 residues. CDR1 SGHTA and CDR2 FQGNSA come from the germline V gene. The CDR3 spells CASSLTSGSPNEQYF. DNA of the CDR3: TGTGCCAGCAGCTTAACTAGCGGGAGTCCCAACGAGCAGTACTTC.

The J gene is TRBJ2-7, the V gene TRBV1; TRBD2 reflects the table's D call only, with no check against the DNA. The DNA end favors TRBJ2-4, so the J call may be wrong. TRBV1 is classified as a pseudogene. This CDR3 region has 14 residues. For the CDR3, the DNA is TGCACCAGCAGCCAACGACTAGGTGCCGCCATTCAGTACTTC. Amino acids: CTSSQRLGAAIQYF.

A few counts support this clone. This chain links TRBV5-4 with TRBJ2-1; D is uncertain. The CDR3 loop spans 14 amino acids. V shed 0 bases and J shed 5 bases, with 9 bases lying between them. Germline V lookup: CDR1 SGHNT, CDR2 YYREEE (reference sequence). This CDR3 is CASSLVSRDNEQFF. The CDR3 bases are TGTGCCAGCAGCTTGGTATCTCGCGACAATGAGCAGTTCTTC.

The rearrangement uses TRBV7-9 and TRBJ2-7; a possible D gene is TRBD2 (5 bases). The CDR3 contains 12 residues. Germline lookup yields CDR1 SEHNR and CDR2 FQNEAQ (reference sequence). Trimming removed 4 bases at V and 9 bases at J, with 13 bases between. This CDR3 reads CASSSGGSGQYF. CDR3 coding DNA: TGTGCCAGCAGCTCGGGCGGGTCGGGGCAGTACTTC.

This clone has just a few counts. V and J are TRBV7-9 and TRBJ1-6; 8 bases fit TRBD1. The germline V gene encodes CDR1 SEHNR and CDR2 FQNEAQ (reference sequence). CDR3 length: 15 residues. Losses at the gene ends were 5 bases for V and 7 bases for J; bases not matched to a gene: 7. Here the CDR3 DNA reads TGTGCCAGCAGCCGCGAGACAGGGGTAAATTCACCCCTCCACTTT. Its protein product is CASSRETGVNSPLHF.